Listed here are 29 T cell receptor beta chains from one sample, sequenced in a study of T-cell memory formation after mild COVID-19. MiXCR, run by TCRdb on the 5' RACE reads, gives a single entry per CDR3 protein. Of just over 400,000 distinct CDR3 sequences in the sample, about a quarter are singletons; the top ten hold around 13%. The sample comprised PBMCs or a T cell subset sorted from them (not recorded which). The receptors stem from an adult woman who had mild COVID-19 (a few samples of this study predate the infection). Cell type and time point are not known.

This clonotype was picked up a small number of times. The rearrangement joins TRBV29-1 to TRBJ2-7; D remains unclear. Germline V CDR1 and CDR2: SQVTM, ANQGSEA. The CDR3 has 14 amino acids. The V gene lost 2 bases and the J gene lost 0 bases, with 11 bases spanning the gap. Written as DNA, the CDR3 is TGCAGCGTTGAACTGGCAGGAAACTCCTACGAGCAGTACTTC. Amino acids: CSVELAGNSYEQYF.

The genes are TRBV3-1 and TRBJ2-7; 8 nucleotides align to TRBD1. The CDR3 covers 22 residues. The germline V gene has CDR1 LGHDT and CDR2 YNNKEL (reference sequence). Trimming at V came to 3 bases and at J to 0 bases, leaving 25 bases not matched to a gene. The CDR3 DNA reads as TGTGCCAGCAGCCAGCCCAGCGAAAACGAGGACAGGGATGGGAACCGCTCCTACGAGCAGTACTTC. Encoded protein: CASSQPSENEDRDGNRSYEQYF.

This clonotype appeared a few times. V usage is TRBV5-1 and J usage is TRBJ1-5; D not resolved. Trimming cost V 0 bases and J 5 bases, with 6 bases left between them. In germline, CDR1 is SGHRS, CDR2 YFSETQ. This CDR3 is built from 13 residues. CDR3 DNA: TGCGCCAGCAGCTTGGGAAAGGATCAGCCCCAGCATTTT. Its protein product is CASSLGKDQPQHF.

J is TRBJ2-7 and V is TRBV6-5; tentatively, D is TRBD1 (6 bases). CDR3 length: 12 residues. V was trimmed by 8 bases and J by 2 bases, leaving 10 bases between them. CDR1 is MNHEY, CDR2 SVGAGI, per germline. The chain's CDR3 is CASWDIPYEQYF. The CDR3 DNA sequence: TGTGCCAGCTGGGACATACCCTACGAGCAGTACTTC.

The V gene is TRBV20-1, the J gene TRBJ1-2; 7 nucleotides agree with TRBD1. Germline V lookup: CDR1 DFQATT, CDR2 SNEGSKA (reference sequence). V gave up 1 base and J gave up 3 bases; unmatched junction bases: 11. The length of the CDR3 is 16 residues. The CDR3 sequence is CSARAPSGQPYYGYTF. The CDR3 region has the DNA TGCAGTGCTAGAGCCCCCTCGGGACAGCCCTACTATGGCTACACCTTC.

This clonotype has a count of ten or more. This chain connects TRBV29-1 to TRBJ2-3; D is possibly TRBD1 (5 bases). The length of the CDR3 is 14 residues. Germline CDR1 SQVTM, CDR2 ANQGSEA. The V end lost 6 bases, the J end lost 4 bases, and 17 bases lay between the germline ends. The CDR3, as DNA: TGCAGCGTGGATGAGTCAGGGTGGGCAGATACGCAGTATTTT. Translated: CSVDESGWADTQYF.

The CDR3 nucleotides are TGCGCCAGCAGCCGCCGTGCAGATACGCAGTATTTT. It is translated as CASSRRADTQYF. The rearrangement joins TRBV5-1 to TRBJ2-3; D gene uncertain. In germline, CDR1 is SGHRS, CDR2 YFSETQ. Trimming took 4 bases from V and 4 from J, leaving 7 bases between them. The CDR3 spans 12 residues.

The CDR3 loop is CASSLDRGVEFF. In DNA, the CDR3 is TGTGCCAGCAGCTTGGACAGGGGGGTGGAATTCTTC. The chain is built from TRBV5-6 and TRBJ2-1; TRBD1 matches 8 bases. The CDR3 is 12 residues long. CDR1 is SGHDT, CDR2 YYEEEE, per germline. J lost 16 bases, V lost 0 bases, and 6 bases had no gene match. The complete variable domain, with remaining parts taken from reference TRBV5-6 and TRBJ2-1, reads DAGVTQSPTHLIKTRGQQVTLRCSPKSGHDTVSWYQQALGQGPQFIFQYYEEEERQRGNFPDRFSGHQFPNYSSELNVNALLLGDSALYLCASSLDRGVEFFGPGTRLTVL.

The chain is built from TRBV12-3 or TRBV12-4 and TRBJ2-5; maybe TRBD1 (6 bases). Trimming stripped 4 bases from V and 5 bases from J, with 17 bases between. The CDR3 runs 15 residues. DNA for the CDR3: TGTGCCAGCAGTTCACCACTGGGGGCGAGGGAGACCCAGTACTTC. This gives the protein CASSSPLGARETQYF.

The rearrangement links TRBV10-3 to TRBJ2-3; D perhaps matches TRBD2 (6 bases). V lost 6 bases and J 3 bases, leaving 13 bases between the germline ends. This CDR3 has 14 residues. Germline lookup yields CDR1 ENHRY and CDR2 SYGVKD. Written as DNA, the CDR3 is TGTGCCATCAGAGGGACTGGGCTGACAGATACGCAGTATTTT. This codes for CAIRGTGLTDTQYF.

A few counts support this clonotype. This chain connects TRBV5-1 to TRBJ1-1; D remains ambiguous. The CDR3 spans 14 residues. CDR1 and CDR2 from the germline V gene are SGHRS and YFSETQ. Trimming took off 0 bases at V and 5 bases at J, with 11 bases between the two ends. CDR3 residues: CASSLAIGRTEAFF. The DNA of the CDR3 is TGCGCCAGCAGCTTGGCCATCGGACGGACTGAAGCTTTCTTT.

Only a few counts were recorded for this clonotype. V gene TRBV27 combines with J gene TRBJ2-3; 12 bases are shared with TRBD2. J lost 2 bases, V lost 5 bases, and 8 bases had no gene match. Germline V gene lookup returns CDR1 MNHEY and CDR2 SMNVEV (reference sequence). The length of the CDR3 is 17 residues. The CDR3 spells CASSALTSGSSTDTQYF. The CDR3 bases are TGTGCCAGCAGTGCCCTGACTAGCGGGAGCTCCACAGATACGCAGTATTTT.

This clonotype was observed a few times. This chain joins TRBV5-1 and TRBJ2-5; 10 bases match TRBD2. Trimming removed 1 base from V and 5 bases from J; junction bases left unmatched: 8. CDR3 length equals 16 residues. Per the germline V gene, CDR1 is SGHRS and CDR2 is YFSETQ. The CDR3 protein is CASSLSGTSVGETQYF. In DNA form, the CDR3 reads TGCGCCAGCAGCTTGAGTGGGACTAGCGTGGGGGAGACCCAGTACTTC.

The chain has TRBV20-1 and TRBJ2-1, with TRBD2 identical over 7 bases. The CDR3 sequence is 13 residues long. Germline assignment: CDR1 DFQATT and CDR2 SNEGSKA (reference sequence). The junction had 2 bases not matched to a gene; V was cut back by 5 bases and J by 1 base. CDR3 DNA: TGCAGTGCTCGAGCGGGGTCCTACAATGAGCAGTTCTTC. Translating it yields CSARAGSYNEQFF.

The chain recombines TRBV3-1 with TRBJ1-2, with D unclear. V lost 0 bases to trimming and J lost 2 bases, with 7 bases between them. This CDR3 contains 14 residues. Germline loops: CDR1 LGHDT, CDR2 YNNKEL (reference sequence). CDR3 residues: CASSQETRNYGYTF. CDR3 DNA: TGTGCCAGCAGCCAAGAGACACGGAACTATGGCTACACCTTC.

This clonotype was counted between two and nine times. The J gene is TRBJ1-2, the V gene TRBV12-3 or TRBV12-4; D is uncertain. The CDR3 spans 13 residues. V was shortened by 5 bases and J by 7 bases, with 14 bases between the two germline ends. The CDR3 protein is CASSRAGKSGYTF. CDR3 DNA sequence: TGTGCCAGCAGTCGGGCAGGCAAATCTGGCTACACCTTC.

This clonotype was counted once. CDR3 in amino acids: CASSPYRDQETQYF. DNA of the CDR3: TGTGCCAGCAGCCCATACAGGGATCAAGAGACCCAGTACTTC. The chain couples TRBV3-1 to TRBJ2-5; D may be TRBD1 (6 bases). This CDR3 region has 14 residues. V shed 4 bases and J shed 2 bases, with 11 bases lying between them. Per germline, CDR1 LGHDT and CDR2 YNNKEL (reference sequence).

This clonotype was seen only a few times. The rearrangement joins TRBV5-1 to TRBJ1-1; D not resolved. Germline V gene data show CDR1 as SGHRS and CDR2 as YFSETQ. V lost 0 bases to trimming and J lost 5 bases, with 11 bases between them. There are 14 residues in the CDR3. CDR3 loop: CASSLAMSPTEAFF. The CDR3 coding sequence is TGCGCCAGCAGCTTGGCCATGAGTCCTACTGAAGCTTTCTTT.

The V call is TRBV24-1, the J call TRBJ2-5; possibly TRBD2 for D (5 bases). This CDR3 has 13 residues. Looked up from germline, CDR1 is KGHDR and CDR2 is SFDVKD. V was cut by 8 bases and J by 3 bases, with 12 bases left in between. The CDR3 loop reads CATKKLGEETQYF. Here the CDR3 DNA reads TGTGCCACCAAGAAACTGGGAGAAGAGACCCAGTACTTC.

This clonotype was seen a few times. V and J are TRBV5-5 and TRBJ2-5; maybe TRBD1 (6 bases). CDR1 SGHKS and CDR2 YYEKEE come from the germline V gene (reference sequence). The CDR3 has 14 residues. With 4 bases removed from V and 5 bases from J, the gap between germline ends came to 15 bases. CDR3 residues: CASSALQGGETQYF. As DNA, the CDR3 is TGTGCCAGCAGCGCCTTACAGGGTGGGGAGACCCAGTACTTC.

This clonotype came up a few times. The V call is TRBV20-1, the J call TRBJ2-1; D may be TRBD2 (5 bases). The ends were cut back, 4 bases at V and 4 bases at J, with 11 bases in the middle. This CDR3 comprises 13 residues. CDR1 and CDR2 (germline): DFQATT, SNEGSKA (reference sequence). The chain's CDR3 is CSATGMGYNEQFF. The CDR3 nucleotides read TGCAGTGCTACCGGGATGGGGTACAATGAGCAGTTCTTC.

This clonotype occurred a few times. The junction and the germline gene differ at one end; a read error may be behind it. The J gene is TRBJ1-1, the V gene TRBV5-1; D is undetermined. Germline CDR1 and CDR2: SGHRS and YFSETQ. CDR3 length: 15 residues. CDR3 in amino acids: CASSLAGGMNTEAFF. CDR3 nucleotides: TGTGCCAGCAGTTTAGCCGGCGGTATGAACACTGAAGCTTTCTTT.

This clonotype was recorded a few times. The chain links TRBV7-9 to TRBJ2-1; D call uncertain. The CDR3 consists of 15 residues. Trimming cost V 1 base and J 2 bases, with 9 bases left between them. Germline lookup yields CDR1 SEHNR and CDR2 FQNEAQ (reference sequence). CDR3 nucleotide sequence: TGTGCCAGCAGCTTAGGGACCGGGCCCTACAATGAGCAGTTCTTC. It yields the protein CASSLGTGPYNEQFF.

This clonotype has only a few counts. The chain combines TRBV20-1 with TRBJ2-1, with 8 bases lining up with TRBD2. Germline loops: CDR1 DFQATT, CDR2 SNEGSKA (reference sequence). V shed 0 bases and J 5 bases; nucleotides not matched to a gene: 3. The CDR3 contains 14 residues. CDR3 in DNA: TGCAGTGCTAGAGATTGGACTAGCAACAATGAGCAGTTCTTC. Translation: CSARDWTSNNEQFF.

The rearrangement joins TRBV11-2 to TRBJ2-1; weak D call: TRBD2 (5 bases). Germline assignment: CDR1 SGHAT and CDR2 FQNNGV. Trimming removed 5 bases from V and 1 base from J, with 18 bases in between. The CDR3 is 17 amino acids. Here the CDR3 reads CASSDSGYLGSYNEQFF. CDR3 DNA sequence: TGTGCCAGCAGCGACTCGGGATACCTAGGGTCCTACAATGAGCAGTTCTTC.

The chain's CDR3 is CASRPGHPSYEQYF. DNA of the CDR3: TGTGCCAGCAGACCGGGACACCCTTCCTACGAGCAGTACTTC. The chain couples TRBV6-2 or TRBV6-3 to TRBJ2-7; D is perhaps TRBD1 (6 bases). Germline V lookup: CDR1 MNHEY, CDR2 SVGEGT. The CDR3 length is 14 residues. Trimming removed 6 bases from V and 1 base from J, with 13 bases in between.

The chain joins TRBV19 to TRBJ2-1; D gene unclear. CDR1 and CDR2 from the germline V gene are LNHDA and SQIVND (reference sequence). This CDR3 has 11 amino acids. V shed 7 bases and J shed 12 bases, with 13 bases lying between them. The CDR3 region has the DNA TGTGCCAGTACCAACAGCGAAAGGCAGTTCTTC. It specifies CASTNSERQFF.

This clonotype appeared a few times. This chain connects TRBV20-1 to TRBJ2-7; D remains ambiguous. This CDR3 is 12 amino acids long. Germline V gene lookup returns CDR1 DFQATT and CDR2 SNEGSKA (reference sequence). V shed 3 bases and J shed 1 base, with 7 bases lying between them. The CDR3 sequence: CSASRSSYEQYF. The CDR3, as DNA: TGCAGTGCTAGCAGGAGTTCCTACGAGCAGTACTTC.

The V call is TRBV20-1, the J call TRBJ2-3, with TRBD1 identical over 8 bases. CDR3 length equals 13 residues. Germline values: CDR1 DFQATT, CDR2 SNEGSKA (reference sequence). Trimming at V came to 0 bases and at J to 6 bases, leaving 2 bases not matched to a gene. The CDR3 bases are TGCAGTGCTAGAGAACAGGGGGAGGATACGCAGTATTTT. Its translation is CSAREQGEDTQYF.